Listed below are T cell receptor beta chains from one sample, sequenced in a study of vaccination and CD4 T cells after COVID-19. Their target antigens are unknown. TCRdb itself ran the PCR reads through MiXCR, one entry per CDR3 protein. The sample includes tens of thousands of distinct CDR3 sequences, less than 45% of them seen just once. Material: CD4+ T cells from blood, cultured in vitro, obtained about 7 months after SARS-CoV-2 vaccination. The receptor set was obtained from a human donor who had recovered from COVID-19. The CDR3 runs from the conserved cysteine through the conserved F or W. D genes are given only for firm matches. Not all rows give a size; the values are once, few, many and, for expanded clones, a class.

- | TRBJ1-2 | TRBV7-8 | few | CASSLGSGFYGYTF | TGTGCCAGCAGCTTAGGTTCAGGGTTCTATGGCTACACCTTC
- | TRBJ2-7 | TRBV11-3 | - | CASSSLGSSYEQYF | TGTGCCAGCAGCTCACTCGGGAGTTCCTACGAGCAGTACTTC
- | TRBJ2-7 | TRBV20-1 | - | CSVEVRPSSYEQYF | TGCAGTGTCGAGGTCCGGCCCAGCTCCTACGAGCAGTACTTC
TRBD2 | TRBJ2-6 | TRBV7-3 | few | CASSPGGSGANVLTF | TGTGCCAGCAGCCCGGGGGGGTCTGGGGCCAACGTTCTGACTTTC
- | TRBJ1-1 | TRBV28 | - | CATPGGQNTEAFF | TGTGCCACCCCCGGAGGGCAGAACACTGAAGCTTTCTTT
TRBD2 | TRBJ2-3 | TRBV6-1 | - | CASSDRVAGGTDTQYF | TGTGCCAGCAGCGACAGGGTAGCGGGAGGGACAGATACGCAGTATTTT
- | TRBJ2-5 | TRBV4-2 | - | CASSQGAGKQETQYF | TGTGCCAGCAGCCAAGGGGCGGGGAAACAAGAGACCCAGTACTTC
- | TRBJ2-1 | TRBV11-3 | - | CASSLEWGEQFF | TGTGCCAGCAGCTTAGAGTGGGGTGAGCAGTTCTTC
- | TRBJ1-2 | TRBV20-1 | - | CSASQHVAYGYTF | TGCAGTGCTAGTCAACATGTTGCCTATGGCTACACCTTC
- | TRBJ2-7 | TRBV10-3 | - | CASGDGGATYEQYF | TGTGCCAGCGGCGATGGGGGGGCCACCTACGAGCAGTACTTC
- | TRBJ1-5 | TRBV20-1 | - | CSAPAPGFNQPQHF | TGCAGTGCCCCGGCGCCCGGTTTTAATCAGCCCCAGCATTTT
- | TRBJ2-2 | TRBV28 | - | CASEEGLGGWGTGELFF | TGTGCCAGCGAGGAGGGGCTAGGAGGGTGGGGCACCGGGGAGCTGTTTTTT
TRBD2 | TRBJ2-1 | TRBV24-1 | few | CATSPSGSSYNEQFF | TGTGCCACCAGTCCTAGCGGGAGCTCCTACAATGAGCAGTTCTTC
TRBD1 | TRBJ1-1 | TRBV18 | - | CATSRGIGTEAFF | TGTGCCACTTCCAGGGGGATTGGCACTGAAGCTTTCTTT
TRBD1 | TRBJ2-3 | TRBV5-4 | - | CASSSGTGLTDTQYF | TGTGCCAGCAGTTCCGGGACAGGGTTGACAGATACGCAGTATTTT
- | TRBJ2-7 | TRBV6-1 | - | CASSRDTGADEQYF | TGTGCCAGCAGTCGGGACACCGGGGCGGACGAGCAGTACTTC
- | TRBJ2-7 | TRBV20-1 | - | CSARDGPGDWQYF | TGCAGTGCTAGAGACGGACCGGGTGATTGGCAGTACTTC
- | TRBJ1-6 | TRBV6-2/TRBV6-3 | - | CASSSRNSPLHF | TGTGCCAGCAGCTCGCGAAATTCACCCCTCCACTTT
- | TRBJ1-5 | TRBV28 | few | CASSATTGGVWNEDQPQHF | TGTGCCAGCAGCGCGACGACGGGGGGCGTCTGGAATGAGGACCAGCCCCAGCATTTT
- | TRBJ1-5 | TRBV20-1 | - | CSARDFRGNQPQHF | TGCAGTGCTAGAGATTTCAGGGGAAATCAGCCCCAGCATTTT
- | TRBJ2-1 | TRBV27 | - | CASSLRGRYNEQFF | TGTGCCAGCAGTTTGCGGGGGCGCTACAATGAGCAGTTCTTC
- | TRBJ2-3 | TRBV11-1 | - | CASSFPPPGALADTQYF | TGTGCCAGCAGCTTCCCCCCTCCAGGGGCGTTGGCAGATACGCAGTATTTT
TRBD2 | TRBJ2-3 | TRBV12-3/TRBV12-4 | - | CASSSGRSTDTQYF | TGTGCCAGCAGCAGCGGGAGGAGCACAGATACGCAGTATTTT
TRBD2 | TRBJ2-7 | TRBV7-8 | few | CASSLDGGREQYF | TGTGCCAGCAGCTTAGACGGGGGGAGGGAGCAGTACTTC
TRBD2 | TRBJ2-7 | TRBV7-9 | - | CASSPEAGVSYEQYF | TGTGCCAGCAGCCCCGAGGCGGGGGTGTCCTACGAGCAGTACTTC
- | TRBJ2-7 | TRBV19 | - | CASRWNSRISYEQYF | TGTGCCAGTAGATGGAACTCGCGGATTTCCTACGAGCAGTACTTC
TRBD2 | TRBJ2-7 | TRBV6-1 | - | CASSGGLAGTLGYEQYF | TGTGCCAGCAGTGGGGGACTAGCGGGAACCCTCGGGTACGAGCAGTACTTC
TRBD1 | TRBJ2-6 | TRBV6-2/TRBV6-3 | - | CASSWDRPSGANVLTF | TGTGCCAGCAGTTGGGACAGGCCCTCTGGGGCCAACGTCCTGACTTTC
- | TRBJ2-5 | TRBV6-1 | - | CASSSKGRSQETQYF | TGTGCCAGCAGTAGCAAAGGACGGAGCCAAGAGACCCAGTACTTC
- | TRBJ2-1 | TRBV7-3 | - | CASSREPAYNEQFF | TGTGCCAGCAGTCGGGAGCCGGCCTACAATGAGCAGTTCTTC
TRBD1 | TRBJ2-5 | TRBV24-1 | few | CATSDSGQGAGETQYF | TGTGCCACCAGTGATTCTGGACAGGGGGCAGGAGAGACCCAGTACTTC
TRBD1 | TRBJ1-2 | TRBV7-2 | - | CASSLGTGKSPGDGYTF | TGTGCCAGCAGCTTAGGGACAGGGAAGTCGCCGGGGGATGGCTACACCTTC
- | TRBJ1-2 | TRBV2 | once | CASGVDGGRGYTF | TGTGCCAGCGGGGTTGACGGTGGCAGGGGCTACACCTTC
- | TRBJ1-2 | TRBV7-2 | - | CASSSFRAGEGYAF | TGTGCCAGCAGCTCATTCAGGGCGGGGGAGGGCTACGCCTTC
- | TRBJ2-7 | TRBV20-1 | - | CSASLLGGSEQYF | TGCAGTGCTAGCTTGCTAGGTGGAAGCGAGCAGTACTTC
- | TRBJ2-3 | TRBV15 | few | CATSRADSATDTQYF | TGTGCCACCAGCAGAGCGGACAGCGCCACAGATACGCAGTATTTT
- | TRBJ2-2 | TRBV29-1 | - | CSVERPTNTGELFF | TGCAGCGTTGAAAGGCCGACGAACACCGGGGAGCTGTTTTTT
- | TRBJ1-5 | TRBV20-1 | - | CSARDALGKPQHF | TGCAGTGCTAGAGATGCCCTCGGCAAGCCCCAGCATTTT
- | TRBJ1-1 | TRBV7-9 | - | CASSLRGRQKSNTEAFF | TGTGCCAGCAGCTTGCGGGGTCGACAGAAATCGAACACTGAAGCTTTCTTT
TRBD1 | TRBJ1-2 | TRBV6-1 | - | CASSRPGTGDGYGYTF | TGTGCCAGCAGCCGTCCCGGGACAGGGGACGGCTATGGCTACACCTTC
- | TRBJ2-5 | TRBV5-8 | - | CASQRRGQETQYF | TGTGCCTCCCAGCGCCGGGGGCAAGAGACCCAGTACTTC
TRBD1 | TRBJ2-3 | TRBV6-1 | few | CASTARTGTGPDTQYF | TGTGCCAGCACCGCACGGACAGGCACAGGGCCAGATACGCAGTATTTT